One and the same sample provided the 25 T cell receptor beta chains below, sequenced in a study of blood T cell repertoires in COVID-19. Libraries were prepared by immunoSEQ multiplex PCR; TCRdb keeps only in-frame clonotypes and omits some of them. The data contain nearly 300,000 clones, 85% to 90% of them singletons. The sample comprised PBMCs or T cells enriched from blood (not recorded which). The receptor set was obtained from a woman in her forties or fifties who had been exposed to COVID-19.

This clone has only a few counts. CDR3 nucleotide sequence: TGTGCCAGCAGTTTAGCGCCGGTCCCCGGGGAGCTGTTTTTT. This encodes CASSLAPVPGELFF. V usage is TRBV28 and J usage is TRBJ2-2; D uncertain. Germline loops: CDR1 MDHEN, CDR2 SYDVKM. V shed 2 bases and J shed 6 bases, with 10 bases lying between them. The CDR3 is made up of 14 amino acids.

The chain has TRBV2 and TRBJ1-3; D is possibly TRBD1 (5 bases). This CDR3 spans 13 amino acids. V was pared by 6 bases and J by 2 bases, with 8 bases between. Germline V CDR1 and CDR2: SNHLY, FYNNEI. The DNA of the CDR3 is TGTGCCAGCAGCATGGACACTGGAAACACCATATATTTT. The encoded protein is CASSMDTGNTIYF.

The chain has TRBV7-9 and TRBJ2-7, with 8 nucleotides matching TRBD1. The germline V gene has CDR1 SEHNR and CDR2 FQNEAQ (reference sequence). CDR3 length: 14 residues. V lost 2 bases, J lost 5 bases, and 5 bases stayed unmatched. CDR3 in amino acids: CASSLLGQGDEQYF. The CDR3 coding sequence is TGTGCCAGCAGCTTATTAGGACAGGGAGACGAGCAGTACTTC.

This chain uses TRBV29-1 with TRBJ1-2, with 8 bases lining up with TRBD1. Trimming cost V 5 bases and J 0 bases; bases outside gene matches: 8. Per germline, CDR1 SQVTM and CDR2 ANQGSEA. The CDR3 length is 15 residues. For the CDR3, the DNA is TGCAGCGTTCGTCAGTCAGGGGGCACTAACTATGGCTACACCTTC. It translates to CSVRQSGGTNYGYTF.

The chain is built from TRBV5-1 and TRBJ1-5; 7 bases are shared with TRBD1. The V segment lost 4 bases and the J segment 8 bases; nucleotides outside the gene matches: 9. Per germline, CDR1 SGHRS and CDR2 YFSETQ. The CDR3 runs to 14 residues. CDR3 sequence: CASSVSGTEEPQHF. CDR3 DNA sequence: TGCGCCAGCAGCGTCTCCGGGACAGAGGAGCCCCAGCATTTT.

This chain connects TRBV28 to TRBJ1-2; no firm D call. CDR1 is MDHEN and CDR2 is SYDVKM in the germline V gene. This CDR3 has 15 residues. Trimming cost V 4 bases and J 3 bases, with 15 bases left between them. CDR3 DNA: TGTGCCAGCAGTTACCAGCGTTCCATTTACTATGGCTACACCTTC. It is translated as CASSYQRSIYYGYTF.

The chain joins TRBV6-1 to TRBJ1-2; TRBD1 aligns across 8 bases. The J segment lost 4 bases and the V segment lost 3 bases, leaving 10 bases of the junction unmatched. The CDR3 is made up of 16 amino acids. From germline, CDR1 is MNHNS and CDR2 SASEGT. The CDR3 reads CASSELDRVYTYGYTF. The CDR3 DNA is TGTGCCAGCAGTGAGCTGGACAGGGTTTATACCTATGGCTACACCTTC.

The CDR3 DNA reads TGTGCCAGCAGAAAGGGGCTTGAAGCTTTCTTT. The encoded protein is CASRKGLEAFF. The V call is TRBV6-5, the J call TRBJ1-1, with D perhaps matching TRBD1 (5 bases). Germline CDR1 MNHEY, CDR2 SVGAGI. This CDR3 contains 11 residues. Trimming cost V 6 bases and J 7 bases, with 9 bases left between them.

The gene calls are TRBV19 and TRBJ2-7; tentative D call: TRBD2 (8 bases). The CDR3 is 15 residues long. V was cut by 3 bases and J by 1 base, with 13 bases left in between. Germline CDR1 and CDR2: LNHDA and SQIVND (reference sequence). The CDR3 bases are TGTGCCAGTAGTATTAGCGGGACAGTATCCTACGAGCAGTACTTC. Translation: CASSISGTVSYEQYF.

This clone showed up just a few times. The rearrangement links TRBV13 to TRBJ1-2; D unresolved. V gave up 0 bases and J gave up 6 bases, with 11 bases separating them. The CDR3 extends over 14 amino acids. Per the germline V gene, CDR1 is PRHDT and CDR2 is FYEKMQ (reference sequence). CDR3 sequence reads: CASSLGRGSDGYTF. The CDR3 DNA reads as TGTGCCAGCAGCTTAGGCCGGGGATCCGATGGCTACACCTTC. The full variable domain, in which reference TRBV13 and TRBJ1-2 provide the parts outside the CDR3, is AAGVIQSPRHLIKEKRETATLKCYPIPRHDTVYWYQQGPGQDPQFLISFYEKMQSDKGSIPDRFSAQQFSDYHSELNMSSLELGDSALYFCASSLGRGSDGYTFGSGTRLTVV.

In nucleotides, the CDR3 is TGTGCCAGCTCACCAGGGGGGGGGACCTACAATGAGCAGTTCTTC. Translating gives CASSPGGGTYNEQFF. The rearrangement uses TRBV18 and TRBJ2-1; 7 nucleotides line up with TRBD2. The CDR3 contains 15 residues. Germline V gene lookup returns CDR1 KGHSH and CDR2 LQKENI. After removal of 2 bases from V and 2 bases from J, the junction contained 3 bases not matched to a gene.

The gene calls are TRBV2 and TRBJ1-5; 11 bases line up with TRBD1. The CDR3 has 13 amino acids. V was pared by 5 bases and J by 7 bases, with 1 base of the junction left unmatched. The germline V gene encodes CDR1 SNHLY and CDR2 FYNNEI. The CDR3, as DNA: TGTGCCAGCAGTTGGGACAGGGGGCAGCCCCAGCATTTT. Translating gives CASSWDRGQPQHF.

The J gene is TRBJ1-1, the V gene TRBV7-9; a possible D gene is TRBD1 (5 bases). The CDR3 sequence is 14 residues long. V was pared by 1 base and J by 4 bases, with 10 bases between. CDR1 is SEHNR, CDR2 FQNEAQ, per germline (reference sequence). The CDR3: CASSLGQSFTEAFF. Here the CDR3 DNA reads TGTGCCAGCAGCTTAGGACAGTCTTTCACTGAAGCTTTCTTT.

V and J are TRBV27 and TRBJ1-2, with D tentatively TRBD1 (6 bases). Deletions cut 4 bases from V and 6 bases from J, with 9 bases between. Germline V gene sequence: CDR1 MNHEY, CDR2 SMNVEV (reference sequence). The CDR3 runs 12 residues. The CDR3 nucleotides are TGTGCCAGCAGTTCGACAGGAGATGGCTACACCTTC. Amino acid sequence: CASSSTGDGYTF.

The chain joins TRBV5-5 to TRBJ2-5, with TRBD2 matching 8 bases. Germline V lookup: CDR1 SGHKS, CDR2 YYEKEE (reference sequence). The CDR3 loop spans 16 amino acids. Unmatched junction bases numbered 10, after V lost 3 bases and J lost 3 bases. The CDR3 DNA sequence: TGTGCCAGCAGCTCAATCCCCGGGACTAGAGAAGAGACCCAGTACTTC. It encodes CASSSIPGTREETQYF.

The rearrangement uses TRBV5-6 and TRBJ2-1, with TRBD2 as a possible D gene (5 bases). Germline lookup yields CDR1 SGHDT and CDR2 YYEEEE. V lost 2 bases and J lost 4, with 10 bases in between. The CDR3 spans 14 residues. The CDR3 DNA follows: TGTGCCAGCAGCTTAAGCGGACGATACAATGAGCAGTTCTTC. This sequence encodes CASSLSGRYNEQFF.

The chain employs TRBV9 and TRBJ2-2; tentatively, D is TRBD1 (5 bases). Germline V gene data show CDR1 as SGDLS and CDR2 as YYNGEE. V gave up 0 bases and J gave up 3 bases, with 21 bases separating them. CDR3 length: 19 residues. Written as DNA, the CDR3 is TGTGCCAGCAGCGTAGAGAGTATGGGAAGGGGCCCGTACACCGGGGAGCTGTTTTTT. This encodes CASSVESMGRGPYTGELFF.

CDR3 nucleotides: TGTGCCAGCAAACAGGGTAGCGGGGAGACCCAGTACTTC. As protein: CASKQGSGETQYF. The chain links TRBV6-6 to TRBJ2-5; D possibly corresponds to TRBD2 (7 bases). This CDR3 comprises 13 residues. V lost 7 bases and J 5 bases, leaving 14 bases between the germline ends. CDR1 and CDR2 (germline): MNHNY, SVGAGI (reference sequence).

This clone was found a few times. The chain recombines TRBV7-2 with TRBJ2-2; the D gene is possibly TRBD2 (5 bases). Trimming cost V 5 bases and J 1 base, with 14 bases left between them. The CDR3 consists of 16 residues. Germline V gene sequence: CDR1 SGHTA, CDR2 FQGNSA. Here the CDR3 DNA reads TGTGCCAGCAGCCCGGAGGTTGCCCGGAACACCGGGGAGCTGTTTTTT. Amino acid sequence: CASSPEVARNTGELFF.

The gene calls are TRBV2 and TRBJ2-3; TRBD2 is a possible D gene (7 bases). With 10 bases removed from V and 6 bases from J, the gap between germline ends came to 17 bases. Germline loops: CDR1 SNHLY, CDR2 FYNNEI. This CDR3 region has 13 residues. CDR3 residues: CAISRGAGDTQYF. The CDR3 DNA sequence: TGTGCCATCTCTCGGGGGGCGGGGGATACGCAGTATTTT. The complete variable domain, with remaining parts taken from reference TRBV2 and TRBJ2-3, reads EPEVTQTPSHQVTQMGQEVILRCVPISNHLYFYWYRQILGQKVEFLVSFYNNEISEKSEIFDDQFSVERPDGSNFTLKIRSTKLEDSAMYFCAISRGAGDTQYFGPGTRLTVL.

The V gene is TRBV19, the J gene TRBJ2-5; 8 positions agree with TRBD2. J lost 5 bases, V lost 3 bases, and 14 bases had no gene match. The CDR3 is 17 amino acids. The germline gives CDR1 LNHDA, CDR2 SQIVND (reference sequence). The CDR3: CASSISFAGLAYETQYF. Written as DNA, the CDR3 is TGTGCCAGTAGTATCTCTTTTGCTGGACTAGCCTATGAGACCCAGTACTTC. Looking up the rest from reference TRBV19 and TRBJ2-5 gives the full variable domain: DGGITQSPKYLFRKEGQNVTLSCEQNLNHDAMYWYRQDPGQGLRLIYYSQIVNDFQKGDIAEGYSVSREKKESFPLTVTSAQKNPTAFYLCASSISFAGLAYETQYFGPGTRLLVL.

This clone has more than one count but fewer than ten. The chain joins TRBV19 to TRBJ2-2; 7 bases agree with TRBD1. V lost 3 bases to trimming and J lost 6 bases; unmatched junction nucleotides: 4. The CDR3 runs to 14 residues. Germline V gene data show CDR1 as LNHDA and CDR2 as SQIVND (reference sequence). CDR3 nucleotides: TGTGCCAGTAGTATCCTGACAGGGTCCGGGGAGCTGTTTTTT. Translation: CASSILTGSGELFF.

The J gene is TRBJ2-5, the V gene TRBV7-9; no clear D gene. The germline V gene encodes CDR1 SEHNR and CDR2 FQNEAQ (reference sequence). The CDR3 spans 16 residues. Trimming took off 2 bases at V and 0 bases at J, with 13 bases between the two ends. The CDR3 spells CASSLQAGVYQETQYF. CDR3 nucleotides: TGTGCCAGCAGCTTACAGGCAGGTGTTTACCAAGAGACCCAGTACTTC.

The V and J genes are TRBV28 and TRBJ1-1; D not resolved. From germline, CDR1 is MDHEN and CDR2 SYDVKM. The germline V and J ends were trimmed by 6 bases and 0 bases, with 11 bases remaining between them. The CDR3 has 14 amino acids. The CDR3: CASSYAPLNTEAFF. The CDR3 DNA follows: TGTGCCAGCAGCTACGCACCGTTGAACACTGAAGCTTTCTTT.

The J gene is TRBJ2-1, the V gene TRBV15, with 9 bases identical to TRBD1. J was trimmed by 10 bases and V by 3 bases; bases with no gene match: 16. Germline V lookup: CDR1 LNHNV, CDR2 YYDKDF (reference sequence). The CDR3 is 17 amino acids. For the CDR3, the DNA is TGTGCCACCAGCAGGTGGGGATCGGGACAGGGCTCCAAAGAGCAGTTCTTC. Its translation: CATSRWGSGQGSKEQFF.